This T cell receptor (beta chain) was captured in a study of blood T cell repertoires in COVID-19. Only in-frame clones appear in the TCRdb table, and some are missing; sequencing was by immunoSEQ multiplex PCR. This sample yields around 46,000 clones, of which approximately 89% are seen a single time; around 8.6% belongs to the top ten. This sequence originates from a man over 45 with acute or convalescent COVID-19. Sample: peripheral blood.

The CDR3 nucleotides are TGTGCCAGCGTCCGCCTCGGGACAACGGAGACCCAGTACTTC. This sequence encodes CASVRLGTTETQYF. The V gene is TRBV5-6, the J gene TRBJ2-5; TRBD1 might be the D (6 bases). The CDR3 is 14 amino acids. CDR1 and CDR2 from the germline V gene are SGHDT and YYEEEE. V lost 7 bases to trimming and J lost 5 bases, with 18 bases between them.